Below are 31 T cell receptor beta chains sequenced from a single sample in a study of PD-1 blockade in classical Hodgkin lymphoma. Indicated time point: cycle 4 day 1 (C4D1), after 5 to 7 weeks of nivolumab. Exposure to brentuximab vedotin varied, and each patient had relapsed following autologous stem cell transplantation. Here immunoSEQ multiplex PCR was the method, and the copy in TCRdb shows in-frame clones only, minus some. The repertoire has around 60,000 clones, just over 90% of them found once; the top ten carry approximately 8%. Sequenced here: peripheral blood mononuclear cells (PBMCs), sampled before the fourth cycle of nivolumab. These receptors all stem from a human donor with classical Hodgkin lymphoma.

The chain has TRBV7-9 and TRBJ2-3, with D possibly TRBD2 on 5 matching bases. The germline gives CDR1 SEHNR, CDR2 FQNEAQ (reference sequence). Trimming removed 4 bases from V and 1 base from J, with 12 bases in between. The CDR3 sequence is 15 residues long. This CDR3 is CASSWNVLGTDTQYF. Written as DNA, the CDR3 is TGTGCCAGCAGCTGGAATGTACTAGGCACAGATACGCAGTATTTT.

This chain joins TRBV19 and TRBJ2-7, with a possible D match to TRBD1 (6 bases). Trimming cost V 3 bases and J 4 bases, with 13 bases left between them. The CDR3 has 14 amino acids. The germline CDR1 and CDR2 sequences are LNHDA and SQIVND (reference sequence). The CDR3 loop reads CASSMGLGAYEQYF. The CDR3 nucleotides are TGTGCCAGTAGTATGGGCTTGGGGGCTTACGAGCAGTACTTC.

This rearrangement joins TRBV5-1 to TRBJ1-3; D uncertain. Trimming shortened V by 1 base and J by 0 bases, and 2 bases separated the two germline ends. The length of the CDR3 is 13 residues. Germline-derived CDR1 and CDR2 are SGHRS and YFSETQ. The chain's CDR3 is CASSLSSGNTIYF. The CDR3 DNA sequence: TGCGCCAGCAGCTTGAGCTCTGGAAACACCATATATTTT.

The chain uses TRBV19 and TRBJ2-7; 9 bases map to TRBD2. V was pared by 1 base and J by 5 bases, with 3 bases of the junction left unmatched. From germline, CDR1 is LNHDA and CDR2 SQIVND (reference sequence). The CDR3 contains 14 residues. The CDR3 loop reads CASSIGGLANEQYF. The CDR3 DNA reads TGTGCCAGTAGTATAGGGGGACTAGCAAACGAGCAGTACTTC.

V is TRBV19 and J is TRBJ2-7; possibly TRBD1 for D (5 bases). V dropped 1 base and J dropped 3 bases, with 10 bases sitting between them. The germline V gene has CDR1 LNHDA and CDR2 SQIVND (reference sequence). The CDR3 runs to 14 residues. The CDR3 DNA reads as TGTGCCAGTAGTATAGGTGGGGCAGACTACGAGCAGTACTTC. Translation: CASSIGGADYEQYF.

This clone showed up just once. The V call is TRBV28, the J call TRBJ1-6; no definite D call. V gave up 2 bases and J gave up 11 bases, with 7 bases separating them. Germline-derived CDR1 and CDR2 are MDHEN and SYDVKM. This CDR3 spans 12 amino acids. CDR3: CASSLSLAPLHF. CDR3 DNA sequence: TGTGCCAGCAGTTTAAGCTTGGCACCCCTCCACTTT.

The chain couples TRBV5-4 to TRBJ2-7, with 7 bases fitting TRBD1. CDR3 length: 12 amino acids. With 4 bases clipped from V and 6 bases from J, the junction kept 4 bases outside the gene matches. CDR1 and CDR2 from the germline V gene are SGHNT and YYREEE (reference sequence). The CDR3 region has the DNA TGTGCCAGCAGCACGGGACAGCGCGAGCAGTACTTC. Its protein is CASSTGQREQYF.

The rearrangement links TRBV6-1 to TRBJ1-2; D unclear. The germline V gene encodes CDR1 MNHNS and CDR2 SASEGT. V lost 7 bases and J lost 1, with 7 bases in between. The CDR3 is 12 amino acids. In DNA, the CDR3 is TGTGCCAGCATGAGGGTTAACTATGGCTACACCTTC. As protein: CASMRVNYGYTF.

This clone was seen a single time. This CDR3 reads CAWMGRTNTGELFF. The CDR3 bases are TGTGCCTGGATGGGAAGGACCAACACCGGGGAGCTGTTTTTT. This sequence joins TRBV30 and TRBJ2-2; D unclear. CDR3 size: 14 residues. V gave up 4 bases and J gave up 2 bases, with 11 bases separating them. In germline, CDR1 is GTSNPN, CDR2 SVGIG (reference sequence).

V usage is TRBV5-4 and J usage is TRBJ1-6; D gene uncertain. The CDR3 is 14 amino acids. The V and J ends lost 4 bases and 8 bases respectively, with 13 bases between them. From germline, CDR1 is SGHNT and CDR2 YYREEE (reference sequence). The CDR3 region is CASSPTPVDSPLHF. The CDR3 bases are TGTGCCAGCAGCCCCACCCCGGTAGATTCACCCCTCCACTTT.

The rearrangement uses TRBV5-1 and TRBJ2-7; D ambiguous. Germline values: CDR1 SGHRS, CDR2 YFSETQ. V was shortened by 4 bases and J by 3 bases, with 17 bases between the two germline ends. CDR3 length: 15 amino acids. Written as DNA, the CDR3 is TGCGCCAGCAGCGGGATGGGCCGTCCCCTCTACGAGCAGTACTTC. Its protein product is CASSGMGRPLYEQYF.

This sequence joins TRBV7-9 and TRBJ1-1; a weak D match, TRBD1 (5 bases). The CDR3 loop spans 13 amino acids. The ends were cut back, 6 bases at V and 6 bases at J, with 14 bases in the middle. CDR1 SEHNR and CDR2 FQNEAQ come from the germline V gene (reference sequence). CDR3 loop: CASSSRDNAEAFF. The CDR3 bases are TGTGCCAGCAGTTCCAGGGATAATGCTGAAGCTTTCTTT.

This chain uses TRBV7-9 with TRBJ2-2; tentative D call: TRBD2 (6 bases). The germline gives CDR1 SEHNR, CDR2 FQNEAQ (reference sequence). Trimming stripped 8 bases from V and 3 bases from J, with 13 bases between. This CDR3 spans 14 amino acids. This chain's CDR3 is CASDAWRDTGELFF. The CDR3 coding sequence is TGTGCCAGCGACGCGTGGAGGGACACCGGGGAGCTGTTTTTT. Filled out from reference TRBV7-9 and TRBJ2-2, the complete variable domain reads DTGVSQNPRHKITKRGQNVTFRCDPISEHNRLYWYRQTLGQGPEFLTYFQNEAQLEKSRLLSDRFSAERPKGSFSTLEIQRTEQGDSAMYLCASDAWRDTGELFFGEGSRLTVL.

The chain employs TRBV10-2 and TRBJ2-2; 7 nucleotides match TRBD2. J was trimmed by 0 bases and V by 6 bases; bases with no gene match: 19. Germline V gives CDR1 WSHSY, CDR2 SAAADI. The CDR3 totals 20 residues. The DNA for the CDR3 is TGCGCCAGCAGGCCTCCTCGTGGGCGGGAGTCCCTCGCGAACACCGGGGAGCTGTTTTTT. Its protein product is CASRPPRGRESLANTGELFF.

V and J are TRBV11-1 and TRBJ2-1; the D is unclear. This CDR3 spans 12 amino acids. CDR1 SGHAT and CDR2 FQDESV come from the germline V gene (reference sequence). The germline V and J ends were trimmed by 4 bases and 15 bases, with 16 bases remaining between them. The CDR3 spells CASSSPRARRFF. CDR3 DNA: TGTGCCAGCAGCTCCCCACGAGCCCGGCGGTTCTTC. The variable domain in full, with the rest retrieved from reference TRBV11-1 and TRBJ2-1, is EAEVAQSPRYKITEKSQAVAFWCDPISGHATLYWYRQILGQGPELLVQFQDESVVDDSQLPKDRFSAERLKGVDSTLKIQPAELGDSAMYLCASSSPRARRFFGPGTRLTVL.

The chain couples TRBV19 to TRBJ1-2, with 8 bases fitting TRBD1. The CDR3 runs to 15 residues. V dropped 6 bases and J dropped 7; count of bases not matched to a gene: 13. Germline CDR1 LNHDA, CDR2 SQIVND (reference sequence). CDR3 sequence reads: CASRILDRVDRGYTF. The CDR3 nucleotides are TGTGCCAGTAGAATTTTGGACAGGGTAGATCGTGGCTACACCTTC.

V gene TRBV30 combines with J gene TRBJ2-7; TRBD2 agrees at 14 bases. V dropped 2 bases and J dropped 5; count of bases not matched to a gene: 14. The CDR3 has 18 residues. The V gene's germline CDR1 is GTSNPN and CDR2 SVGIG (reference sequence). DNA for the CDR3: TGTGCCTGGAGTCCCGTAGGGGGGACTAGCGGGAGAGTCCACGAGCAGTACTTC. Translated, it gives CAWSPVGGTSGRVHEQYF. Full variable domain (missing parts from reference TRBV30 and TRBJ2-7): SQTIHQWPATLVQPVGSPLSLECTVEGTSNPNLYWYRQAAGRGLQLLFYSVGIGQISSEVPQNLSASRPQDRQFILSSKKLLLSDSGFYLCAWSPVGGTSGRVHEQYFGPGTRLTVT.

The rearrangement uses TRBV27 and TRBJ2-7; D possibly corresponds to TRBD2 (6 bases). Germline CDR1 is MNHEY and CDR2 is SMNVEV (reference sequence). V was clipped by 6 bases and J by 4 bases, with 13 bases between them. The CDR3 consists of 13 residues. DNA for the CDR3: TGTGCCAGCAGAGGACTATCCAGGTACGAGCAGTACTTC. It encodes CASRGLSRYEQYF.

Only one count was recorded for this clone. Germline and junction disagree at one end, which may indicate a read error. The V and J genes are TRBV11-2 and TRBJ2-5; D not certain. Germline-derived CDR1 and CDR2 are SGHAT and FQNNGV. The length of the CDR3 is 13 residues. The CDR3 coding sequence is TGTGCCAGCAGCTTGAACAACCAGGAGACCCAGTACTTC. The encoded protein is CASSLNNQETQYF.

This sequence joins TRBV9 and TRBJ2-1; D not certain. V was shortened by 0 bases and J by 3 bases, with 10 bases between the two germline ends. CDR3 length: 15 amino acids. In germline, CDR1 is SGDLS, CDR2 YYNGEE. CDR3 residues: CASSVEGRHYNEQFF. CDR3 DNA: TGTGCCAGCAGCGTAGAAGGCCGACACTACAATGAGCAGTTCTTC.

CDR3 sequence (DNA): TGCGCCAGCAAACTAGCGGGGGGACAAGAGACCCAGTACTTC. Amino acid sequence: CASKLAGGQETQYF. This chain joins TRBV10-2 and TRBJ2-5; 12 nucleotides agree with TRBD2. The germline V gene encodes CDR1 WSHSY and CDR2 SAAADI. The CDR3 covers 14 residues. V gave up 7 bases and J gave up 2 bases; unmatched junction bases: 2.

The chain combines TRBV7-8 with TRBJ2-5; 7 bases are shared with TRBD2. V lost 1 base to trimming and J lost 2 bases; unmatched junction nucleotides: 7. From germline, CDR1 is SGHVS and CDR2 FQNEAQ. CDR3 length: 16 amino acids. The CDR3: CASSLGGAGEQETQYF. The CDR3 coding sequence is TGTGCCAGCAGCTTAGGTGGGGCGGGGGAACAAGAGACCCAGTACTTC.

This chain joins TRBV19 and TRBJ2-2; 9 bases agree with TRBD1. The germline gives CDR1 LNHDA, CDR2 SQIVND (reference sequence). Trimming cost V 6 bases and J 5 bases; bases outside gene matches: 7. The CDR3 covers 15 residues. DNA of the CDR3: TGTGCCAGTAGCCCTGGACAGGGGTGGACCGGGGAGCTGTTTTTT. It specifies CASSPGQGWTGELFF.

This clone has only one observation. This sequence joins TRBV28 and TRBJ2-7; possibly TRBD1 for D (6 bases). The V gene's germline CDR1 is MDHEN and CDR2 SYDVKM. The ends were cut back, 7 bases at V and 4 bases at J, with 14 bases in the middle. This CDR3 comprises 13 residues. In DNA form, the CDR3 reads TGTGCCAGCACTCGGACAGCGTCTTACGAGCAGTACTTC. This sequence encodes CASTRTASYEQYF.

This clone appeared a single time. The V and J genes are TRBV27 and TRBJ2-2; D is possibly TRBD1 (5 bases). The CDR3 has 15 residues. Looked up from germline, CDR1 is MNHEY and CDR2 is SMNVEV (reference sequence). Deletions cut 3 bases from V and 5 bases from J, with 13 bases between. The CDR3 region has the DNA TGTGCCAGCAGTTTTTCGGCAGGGTATACCGGGGAGCTGTTTTTT. Its protein product is CASSFSAGYTGELFF.

In this sample, this clone turned up a few times. The chain employs TRBV5-1 and TRBJ1-6; TRBD1 might be the D (5 bases). Germline V gene sequence: CDR1 SGHRS, CDR2 YFSETQ. This CDR3 is built from 16 residues. V was pared by 0 bases and J by 0 bases, with 7 bases between. CDR3 nucleotides: TGCGCCAGCAGCTTGGAGGGGAGCTCCTATAATTCACCCCTCCACTTT. Its translation: CASSLEGSSYNSPLHF.

This clone turned up a few times. The chain links TRBV10-3 to TRBJ1-1; D is uncertain. The V end lost 8 bases, the J end lost 6 bases, and 7 bases lay between the germline ends. Per the germline V gene, CDR1 is ENHRY and CDR2 is SYGVKD. The CDR3 is 10 residues long. This CDR3 is CAIQRAEAFF. DNA of the CDR3: TGTGCCATCCAGCGGGCTGAAGCTTTCTTT.

The rearrangement joins TRBV2 to TRBJ1-2; perhaps TRBD1 as D (5 bases). Germline CDR1 is SNHLY and CDR2 is FYNNEI. The CDR3 has 13 amino acids. V shed 1 base and J shed 3 bases, with 6 bases lying between them. The CDR3 loop is CASSEGGHYGYTF. The CDR3 bases are TGTGCCAGCAGTGAAGGGGGACACTATGGCTACACCTTC.

The rearrangement links TRBV7-8 to TRBJ2-6; D not certain. The CDR3 loop spans 13 amino acids. Trimming removed 4 bases at V and 2 bases at J, with 3 bases between. CDR1 is SGHVS and CDR2 is FQNEAQ in the germline V gene. Here the CDR3 reads CASSYTGANVLTF. CDR3 DNA sequence: TGTGCCAGCAGCTATACTGGGGCCAACGTCCTGACTTTC.

This chain joins TRBV1 and TRBJ2-2; the table names TRBD2, a call not compared with the DNA. TRBV1 is marked as a pseudogene. The CDR3 contains 15 residues. The CDR3 DNA sequence: TGCACCAGCAGCCAAGATGGACTGGACACCGGGGAGCTGTTTTTT. Its translation is CTSSQDGLDTGELFF.

This rearrangement joins TRBV27 to TRBJ2-3; D is perhaps TRBD1 or TRBD2 (5 bases each). CDR3 length: 12 amino acids. Trimming cost V 3 bases and J 5 bases, with 6 bases left between them. Germline V CDR1 and CDR2: MNHEY, SMNVEV (reference sequence). The CDR3 sequence is CASSFGGDTQYF. CDR3 nucleotides: TGTGCCAGCAGTTTTGGGGGAGATACGCAGTATTTT.